This T cell receptor (beta chain) was identified in a study of blood T cell repertoires in COVID-19. The wider study: PBMCs, B-cell-depleted T cells, or T cells were the source of the cDNA or gDNA that made up the material.

Germline values: CDR1 SGHRS, CDR2 YFSETQ. V lost 4 bases to trimming and J lost 4 bases; unmatched junction nucleotides: 6. The CDR3 runs 16 residues. This clone appeared a single time. Authors' data handling: Estimated nucleated cell counts came from reference gene primer amplification. Generated by immunoSEQ multiplex PCR, the TCRdb table keeps only in-frame clones and is missing some. V, J and clone size are those of that table, while D and trimming were read from the DNA. The sample carries roughly 240,000 clones, roughly 85% recorded once. Followed over time, Seattle patients had been enrolled while infection was active.

This sequence originates from a man between 50 and 59 years old with COVID-19, enrolled during active disease. The chain employs TRBV5-1 and TRBJ2-3; 13 nucleotides match TRBD2. Specimen: peripheral blood. The CDR3 region is CASSTRTSGGSDTQYF. Here the CDR3 DNA reads TGCGCCAGCAGCACGCGGACTAGCGGGGGCTCAGATACGCAGTATTTT.